This T cell receptor (beta chain) derives from a study of blood T cells in healthy people across ages. Broader study findings: Per million T cells, the diversity of TCR beta decreased roughly linearly as age advanced.

This clonotype showed up many times. Its antigen remains unknown. For the second PCR, which ran for 7 to 11 cycles, a sample-barcoded 5' primer and a J-beta primer mix were used. A tag from a template-switch adaptor with 12 random nucleotides marked each cDNA molecule. Each CDR3 protein gets one entry after TCRdb re-called the 5' RACE reads with MiXCR. The table lists more than 800,000 distinct CDR3 sequences, about 30% of them singletons. This TCR was recovered from a woman aged 80 or over in good health. Sequences were obtained from blood.

The CDR3 loop reads CASRRGEIYNEQFF. The CDR3 region has the DNA TGTGCCAGCAGAAGAGGGGAGATCTACAATGAGCAGTTCTTC. V and J are TRBV27 and TRBJ2-1, with D perhaps TRBD1 or TRBD2 (5 bases each). The ends were cut back, 6 bases at V and 3 bases at J, with 12 bases in the middle. Germline V gene sequence: CDR1 MNHEY, CDR2 SMNVEV (reference sequence). The CDR3 runs 14 residues.